The 22 T cell receptor beta chains presented below share a single source sample, sequenced in a study of vaccination and CD4 T cells after COVID-19. No antigen has been identified for these receptors. Oncomine TCR Beta short-read sequencing was applied to DNA from cultured CD4+ T cells. TCRdb processed the PCR reads anew with MiXCR; each CDR3 protein has one entry. The table lists about 13,000 distinct CDR3 sequences, around two fifths of them singletons, with about 14% in the top ten. Treatment specified: approximately nine-day PBMC culture with coronavirus spike peptide pools or control peptides (ViraFEST assay). The sequencing sample was made of CD4+ T cells from blood, cultured in vitro. These receptors were obtained from a human donor who had recovered from COVID-19.

V usage is TRBV2 and J usage is TRBJ1-5, with a possible D match to TRBD1 (6 bases). From germline, CDR1 is SNHLY and CDR2 FYNNEI. V lost 1 base and J 3 bases, leaving 13 bases between the germline ends. This CDR3 has 16 residues. The CDR3 DNA reads as TGTGCCAGCAGTGAAGTCCGGGGGCTCGACAATCAGCCCCAGCATTTT. Translated: CASSEVRGLDNQPQHF.

V is TRBV5-4 and J is TRBJ2-2; 8 bases line up with TRBD2. The CDR3 covers 15 residues. Trimming took 3 bases from V and 4 from J; bases not matched to a gene: 5. In germline, CDR1 is SGHNT, CDR2 YYREEE (reference sequence). The chain's CDR3 is CASSSGTRSTGELFF. The CDR3 DNA reads as TGTGCCAGCAGCTCCGGGACTAGAAGCACCGGGGAGCTGTTTTTT.

The V and J genes are TRBV30 and TRBJ2-1; no clear D gene. V was trimmed by 5 bases and J by 4 bases, leaving 6 bases between them. Germline lookup yields CDR1 GTSNPN and CDR2 SVGIG (reference sequence). CDR3 length: 11 residues. CDR3 nucleotides: TGTGCCTGGGCCTATTACAATGAGCAGTTCTTC. Translating gives CAWAYYNEQFF.

V usage is TRBV6-1 and J usage is TRBJ1-2; unclear D gene. The germline V gene encodes CDR1 MNHNS and CDR2 SASEGT. The V end lost 8 bases, the J end lost 5 bases, and 6 bases lay between the germline ends. There are 10 residues in the CDR3. CDR3 sequence reads: CASFQYGYTF. In DNA form, the CDR3 reads TGTGCCAGCTTCCAGTATGGCTACACCTTC.

This clonotype has only a few counts. This chain links TRBV15 with TRBJ1-6, with D maybe TRBD1 (6 bases). V lost 5 bases, J lost 10 bases, and 15 bases lay in between. Germline V gene sequence: CDR1 LNHNV, CDR2 YYDKDF (reference sequence). The CDR3 covers 14 residues. The CDR3 is CATSSIGRGSPLHF. CDR3 in DNA: TGTGCCACCAGCTCGATAGGCAGGGGCTCACCCCTCCACTTT.

The rearrangement links TRBV11-3 to TRBJ1-2; the D is unclear. V lost 0 bases, J lost 2 bases, and 7 bases lay in between. The CDR3 covers 14 residues. In germline, CDR1 is SGHNT, CDR2 YENEEA. The DNA of the CDR3 is TGTGCCAGCAGCTTAGAGACCGGGAACTATGGCTACACCTTC. It codes for CASSLETGNYGYTF.

This chain uses TRBV4-2 with TRBJ2-1; 7 nucleotides line up with TRBD2. This CDR3 has 17 amino acids. The J segment lost 7 bases and the V segment lost 3 bases, leaving 15 bases of the junction unmatched. Germline lookup yields CDR1 LGHNA and CDR2 YNFKEQ. Written as DNA, the CDR3 is TGTGCCAGCAGCCACAGCCCGGGGGGACGCCAAAGTAATGAGCAGTTCTTC. This codes for CASSHSPGGRQSNEQFF.

This chain connects TRBV7-2 to TRBJ1-1; no clear D. Per germline, CDR1 SGHTA and CDR2 FQGNSA. V was pared by 6 bases and J by 5 bases, with 13 bases between. This CDR3 is built from 13 residues. The CDR3 nucleotides are TGTGCCAGCAGATCCCTGGTGGGGACTGAAGCTTTCTTT. This codes for CASRSLVGTEAFF.

This clonotype was seen a handful of times. The chain links TRBV2 to TRBJ1-5; the match to TRBD1 covers 7 bases. Germline V lookup: CDR1 SNHLY, CDR2 FYNNEI. The CDR3 runs 14 residues. Trimming removed 4 bases from V and 6 bases from J; junction bases left unmatched: 6. In DNA, the CDR3 is TGTGCCAGCAGTGGACAGGGTAGAATTCAGCCCCAGCATTTT. Translated, it gives CASSGQGRIQPQHF.

On this clonotype itself: The junction and the germline gene differ at one end; a read error may be behind it. The chain has TRBV20-1 and TRBJ1-2; D is ambiguous. The CDR3 contains 14 residues. Looked up from germline, CDR1 is DFQATT and CDR2 is SNEGSKA (reference sequence). The CDR3 DNA follows: TGCAGTGCTAGAGATTCGACGGCAAACTATGGCAACACCTTC. It specifies CSARDSTANYGNTF.

The chain recombines TRBV7-6 with TRBJ2-3; a weak D match, TRBD2 (6 bases). CDR1 is SGHVS, CDR2 FNYEAQ, per germline. The V end was cut by 1 base, the J end by 8 bases, with 19 bases between. The CDR3 sequence is 16 residues long. The CDR3 DNA reads TGTGCCAGCAGCTTAGAGGAGCGGGTGAGGGGAAGTACGCAGTATTTT. Translation: CASSLEERVRGSTQYF.

This sequence joins TRBV6-4 and TRBJ2-7; D may be TRBD2 (5 bases). The CDR3 length is 14 residues. The germline gives CDR1 MRHNA, CDR2 SNTAGT. Trimming took off 2 bases at V and 4 bases at J, with 12 bases between the two ends. CDR3 loop: CASSDPEEVYEQYF. The CDR3 nucleotides read TGTGCCAGCAGTGACCCCGAGGAGGTTTACGAGCAGTACTTC.

The V and J genes are TRBV24-1 and TRBJ1-6, with a possible D match to TRBD1 (6 bases). The CDR3 loop spans 13 amino acids. Germline CDR1 is KGHDR and CDR2 is SFDVKD. V dropped 4 bases and J dropped 7 bases, with 7 bases sitting between them. The CDR3 nucleotides read TGTGCCACCAGTGAAAGGGGGAATTCACCCCTCCACTTT. It encodes CATSERGNSPLHF.

This clonotype was observed once. The chain has TRBV7-2 and TRBJ2-1; 9 positions match TRBD2. Germline trimming cut 1 base from V and 4 bases from J; bases unmatched to any gene: 14. This CDR3 has 19 residues. The germline CDR1 and CDR2 sequences are SGHTA and FQGNSA. The CDR3, as DNA: TGTGCCAGCAGCTTAGGGCTACGGCGGGGGGGTTTGGATTACAATGAGCAGTTCTTC. Amino acids: CASSLGLRRGGLDYNEQFF.

As DNA, the CDR3 is TGTGCCAGCAGCTTAATGGACAGCCCCTATGTCGCGAACACCTTC. Translation: CASSLMDSPYVANTF. The rearrangement uses TRBV7-8 and TRBJ1-2, with D possibly being TRBD1 (6 bases). Looked up from germline, CDR1 is SGHVS and CDR2 is FQNEAQ. The CDR3 spans 15 residues. With 2 bases removed from V and 12 bases from J, the gap between germline ends came to 22 bases.

The V and J genes are TRBV7-9 and TRBJ2-7; the D gene is possibly TRBD2 (7 bases). The germline V gene encodes CDR1 SEHNR and CDR2 FQNEAQ (reference sequence). V lost 5 bases and J 6 bases, leaving 14 bases between the germline ends. This CDR3 has 13 amino acids. The CDR3 nucleotides read TGTGCCAGCAGCGAAAGGGGGGGCCGCGAGCAGTACTTC. Protein product: CASSERGGREQYF.

V gene TRBV19 combines with J gene TRBJ2-6; D tentatively fits TRBD1 or TRBD2 (5 bases each). CDR3 size: 15 residues. Germline values: CDR1 LNHDA, CDR2 SQIVND (reference sequence). Trimming took 6 bases from V and 2 from J, leaving 11 bases between them. CDR3 nucleotide sequence: TGTGCCAGTAGGGGGGAGTCAGCTGGGGCCAACGTCCTGACTTTC. Its protein is CASRGESAGANVLTF.

The J gene is TRBJ2-1, the V gene TRBV2; D is ambiguous. There are 11 residues in the CDR3. CDR1 is SNHLY, CDR2 FYNNEI, per germline. Deletions cut 5 bases from V and 7 bases from J, with 6 bases between. CDR3 residues: CASSLNNEQFF. CDR3 bases: TGTGCCAGCAGTCTTAATAATGAGCAGTTCTTC.

The chain uses TRBV4-1 and TRBJ1-1; possibly TRBD1 for D (6 bases). The CDR3 sequence is 15 residues long. Germline values: CDR1 MGHRA, CDR2 YSYEKL. Between the trimmed V and J ends, which lost 0 bases and 0 bases, there was a span of 8 bases. CDR3: CASSQDRGLNTEAFF. In nucleotides, the CDR3 is TGCGCCAGCAGCCAAGACAGGGGCCTGAACACTGAAGCTTTCTTT.

The J gene is TRBJ2-2, the V gene TRBV10-1; no reliable D call. V dropped 7 bases and J dropped 1 base, with 7 bases sitting between them. CDR1 is WNHNN, CDR2 SYGVQD, per germline (reference sequence). The CDR3 spans 13 residues. The DNA for the CDR3 is TGCGCCAGCAAGGCACTGAACACCGGGGAGCTGTTTTTT. This gives the protein CASKALNTGELFF.

This clonotype was detected only once. The chain recombines TRBV7-2 with TRBJ2-7; 7 positions match TRBD2. V lost 3 bases to trimming and J lost 0 bases; unmatched junction nucleotides: 11. This CDR3 comprises 17 residues. The germline V gene has CDR1 SGHTA and CDR2 FQGNSA. In nucleotides, the CDR3 is TGTGCCAGCAGCTTGCCCTCAGCGGGGTACCGCTCCTACGAGCAGTACTTC. The encoded protein is CASSLPSAGYRSYEQYF.

The V and J genes are TRBV6-1 and TRBJ1-3; D perhaps matches TRBD1 (5 bases). The germline V gene has CDR1 MNHNS and CDR2 SASEGT. V was shortened by 6 bases and J by 0 bases, with 9 bases between the two germline ends. The CDR3 consists of 14 residues. For the CDR3, the DNA is TGTGCCAGCAGCGGACATGACTCTGGAAACACCATATATTTT. Translation: CASSGHDSGNTIYF.